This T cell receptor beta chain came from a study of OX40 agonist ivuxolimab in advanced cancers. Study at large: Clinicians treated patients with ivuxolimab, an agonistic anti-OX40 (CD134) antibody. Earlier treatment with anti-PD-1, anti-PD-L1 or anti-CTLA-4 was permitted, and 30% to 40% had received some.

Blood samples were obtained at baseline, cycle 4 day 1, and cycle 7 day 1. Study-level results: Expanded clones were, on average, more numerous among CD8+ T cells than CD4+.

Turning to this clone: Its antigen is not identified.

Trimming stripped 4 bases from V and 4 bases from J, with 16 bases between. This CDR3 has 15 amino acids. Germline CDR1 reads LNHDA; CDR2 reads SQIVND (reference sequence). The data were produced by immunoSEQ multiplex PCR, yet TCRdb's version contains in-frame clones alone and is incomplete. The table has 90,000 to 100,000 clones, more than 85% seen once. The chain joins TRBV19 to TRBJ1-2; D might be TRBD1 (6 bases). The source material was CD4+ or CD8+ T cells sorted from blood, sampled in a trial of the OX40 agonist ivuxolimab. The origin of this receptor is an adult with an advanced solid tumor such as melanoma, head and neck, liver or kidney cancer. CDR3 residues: CASSTVDRRSYGYTF. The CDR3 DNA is TGTGCCAGTAGTACCGTCGACAGGAGGTCCTATGGCTACACCTTC.